This T cell receptor beta chain was recovered during a study of vaccination effects on CD4 cells after COVID-19. CDR1 and CDR2 (germline): LGHDT, YNNKEL (reference sequence). CDR3 size: 16 residues. Sequencing was performed with immunoSEQ multiplex PCR; in TCRdb, only in-frame clones are kept and a portion is missing. The data contain tens of thousands of clones, more than 70% of them singletons. Antigen-specific CD4+ T cells expanded by the ViraFEST assay with viral peptide pools were then sequenced. Culture proceeded for about 11 days, and CD4+ T cells were then isolated. Vaccinated participants had no history of SARS-CoV-2 infection and tested negative for nucleocapsid antibodies. Cultures had half their medium replaced with IL-2 medium on days 3 and 7. Note on this clone: Antigen: not known. A junction end diverges from the germline sequence, so it may reflect a read error.

This TCR came from a human donor who received a COVID-19 vaccine. This material consisted of CD4+ T cells from PBMCs cultured with HCoV-OC43 spike peptides, taken before COVID-19 vaccination. The subset: HCoV-OC43 spike overlapping peptide pool stimulation. This sequence joins TRBV3-1 (or the pseudogene TRBV3-2) and TRBJ2-1; 10 bases align to TRBD2. The DNA of the CDR3 is TGTGCCAGCAGCAAAGAAAAAGCGGGGGGGCACAATGAGCAGTTCTTC. As protein: CASSKEKAGGHNEQFF.